The 11 T cell receptor beta chains in this list originate from one sample, sequenced in a study of neoadjuvant anti-PD-1 for oral cavity cancer. TCRdb keeps only in-frame clones here, not all; method: immunoSEQ multiplex PCR. The sample shows approximately 9,400 clones, about 73% of them seen only once. Time point specified: after neoadjuvant nivolumab, at surgical resection. The sample here was PBMCs, taken after nivolumab (anti-PD-1) treatment. These TCRs come from a person between 40 and 85 years old with oral cavity squamous cell carcinoma.

The V and J genes are TRBV7-2 and TRBJ1-5; D not resolved. This CDR3 is built from 13 residues. The ends were cut back, 5 bases at V and 9 bases at J, with 14 bases in the middle. Germline CDR1 and CDR2: SGHTA and FQGNSA. The CDR3 region is CASSGLQGSPQHF. The DNA of the CDR3 is TGTGCCAGCAGCGGACTACAAGGTTCGCCCCAGCATTTT.

The chain joins TRBV6-1 to TRBJ2-3; 8 bases map to TRBD2. This CDR3 is 15 amino acids long. Germline CDR1 reads MNHNS; CDR2 reads SASEGT. V lost 2 bases to trimming and J lost 2 bases; unmatched junction nucleotides: 3. CDR3 bases: TGTGCCAGCAGTGAACAGCGGGGGCCCACAGATACGCAGTATTTT. It encodes CASSEQRGPTDTQYF.

This chain uses TRBV29-1 with TRBJ1-1; TRBD1 aligns across 8 bases. V gave up 7 bases and J gave up 2 bases; unmatched junction bases: 6. There are 13 residues in the CDR3. Germline V gives CDR1 SQVTM, CDR2 ANQGSEA. The CDR3 here is CSAATGENTEAFF. CDR3 sequence (DNA): TGCAGCGCTGCGACAGGGGAAAACACTGAAGCTTTCTTT.

V is TRBV5-1 and J is TRBJ2-1, with D possibly TRBD1 on 7 matching bases. Germline V CDR1 and CDR2: SGHRS, YFSETQ. The length of the CDR3 is 14 residues. Trimming removed 4 bases at V and 3 bases at J, with 11 bases between. The CDR3 spells CASSAGQYYNEQFF. CDR3 sequence (DNA): TGCGCCAGCAGCGCGGGACAGTACTACAATGAGCAGTTCTTC.

V and J are TRBV12-5 and TRBJ2-2; 7 nucleotides align to TRBD1. Germline V CDR1 and CDR2: LGHNT, FRNRAP. The CDR3 extends over 14 amino acids. V lost 5 bases, J lost 4 bases, and 4 bases stayed unmatched. The CDR3 loop is CASGANRGTGELFF. CDR3 in DNA: TGTGCTAGTGGTGCAAACAGGGGCACCGGGGAGCTGTTTTTT.

The chain employs TRBV2 and TRBJ2-5; 14 bases align to TRBD2. There are 16 residues in the CDR3. Germline V CDR1 and CDR2: SNHLY, FYNNEI. V dropped 6 bases and J dropped 5; count of bases not matched to a gene: 8. The CDR3 spells CASRRTSGGSRETQYF. The CDR3 DNA reads TGTGCCAGCAGGAGGACTAGCGGGGGGTCTCGGGAGACCCAGTACTTC.

The chain uses TRBV5-1 and TRBJ2-1; 7 nucleotides align to TRBD1. The CDR3 has 15 residues. The ends lost 5 bases at V and 4 bases at J; junction bases unmatched: 9. The V gene's germline CDR1 is SGHRS and CDR2 YFSETQ. CDR3 protein: CASRSRQGGYNEQFF. CDR3 sequence (DNA): TGCGCCAGCAGATCCCGACAGGGCGGGTACAATGAGCAGTTCTTC.

The gene calls are TRBV6-5 and TRBJ1-1; D gene uncertain. V lost 2 bases and J lost 0, with 7 bases in between. This CDR3 is 14 amino acids long. Germline CDR1 and CDR2: MNHEY and SVGAGI. The CDR3 nucleotides are TGTGCCAGCAGTTACGCCTATATGAACACTGAAGCTTTCTTT. Protein: CASSYAYMNTEAFF.

The chain employs TRBV11-2 and TRBJ2-3; D is uncertain. This CDR3 region has 13 residues. V lost 7 bases to trimming and J lost 3 bases, with 11 bases between them. CDR1 SGHAT and CDR2 FQNNGV come from the germline V gene. DNA of the CDR3: TGTGCCAGCAACCTTGGGTGGACAGATACGCAGTATTTT. Translating gives CASNLGWTDTQYF.

V gene TRBV29-1 combines with J gene TRBJ2-1; a possible D gene is TRBD1 (5 bases). Germline V gene sequence: CDR1 SQVTM, CDR2 ANQGSEA. The CDR3 spans 12 residues. The V and J ends lost 4 bases and 6 bases respectively, with 10 bases between them. CDR3: CSVARGSNEQFF. CDR3 bases: TGCAGCGTTGCAAGGGGAAGCAATGAGCAGTTCTTC.

The CDR3 region has the DNA TGTGCCAGCAGTTTATCACGGGGGGCAATTGAAAAACTGTTTTTT. It encodes CASSLSRGAIEKLFF. This sequence joins TRBV28 and TRBJ1-4, with a weak D call TRBD1 (6 bases). The V and J ends lost 1 base and 7 bases respectively, with 13 bases between them. The CDR3 has 15 residues. The V gene's germline CDR1 is MDHEN and CDR2 SYDVKM.